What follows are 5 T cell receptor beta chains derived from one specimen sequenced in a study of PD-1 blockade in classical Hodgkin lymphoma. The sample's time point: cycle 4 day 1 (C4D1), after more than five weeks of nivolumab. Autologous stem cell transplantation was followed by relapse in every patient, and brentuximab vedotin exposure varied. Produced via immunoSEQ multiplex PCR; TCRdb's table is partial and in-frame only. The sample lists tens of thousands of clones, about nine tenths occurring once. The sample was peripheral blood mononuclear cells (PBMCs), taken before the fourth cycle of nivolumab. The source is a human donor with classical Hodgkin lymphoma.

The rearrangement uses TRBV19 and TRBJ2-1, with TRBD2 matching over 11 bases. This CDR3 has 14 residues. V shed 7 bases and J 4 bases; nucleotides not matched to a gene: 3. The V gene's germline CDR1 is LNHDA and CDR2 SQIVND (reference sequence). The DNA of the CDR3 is TGTGCCAGTAATCCTAGCGGGGGGTACAATGAGCAGTTCTTC. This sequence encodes CASNPSGGYNEQFF.

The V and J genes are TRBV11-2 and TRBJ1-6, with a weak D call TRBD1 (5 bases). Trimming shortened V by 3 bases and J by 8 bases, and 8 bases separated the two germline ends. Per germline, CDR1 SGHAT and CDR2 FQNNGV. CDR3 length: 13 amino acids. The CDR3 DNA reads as TGTGCCAGCAGCTTGTCACAGGATTCACCCCTCCACTTT. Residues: CASSLSQDSPLHF. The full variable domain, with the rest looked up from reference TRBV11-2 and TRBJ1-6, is EAGVAQSPRYKIIEKRQSVAFWCNPISGHATLYWYQQILGQGPKLLIQFQNNGVVDDSQLPKDRFSAERLKGVDSTLKIQPAKLEDSAVYLCASSLSQDSPLHFGNGTRLTVT.

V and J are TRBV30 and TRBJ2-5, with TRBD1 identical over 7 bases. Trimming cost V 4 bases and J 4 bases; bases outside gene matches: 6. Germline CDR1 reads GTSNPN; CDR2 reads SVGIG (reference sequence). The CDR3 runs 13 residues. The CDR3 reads CAWTPQGRETQYF. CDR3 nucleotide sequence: TGTGCCTGGACCCCACAGGGGAGAGAGACCCAGTACTTC.

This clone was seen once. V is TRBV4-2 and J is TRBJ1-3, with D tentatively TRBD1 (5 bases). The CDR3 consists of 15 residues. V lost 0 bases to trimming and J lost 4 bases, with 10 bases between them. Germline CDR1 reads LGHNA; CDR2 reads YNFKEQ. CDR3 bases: TGTGCCAGCAGCCAAGACGACAGTTACGGAAACACCATATATTTT. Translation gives CASSQDDSYGNTIYF.

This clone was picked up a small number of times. In DNA, the CDR3 is TGTGCCAGCAGTTACTCGCAAGACTATGGCTACACCTTC. This translates into CASSYSQDYGYTF. The chain couples TRBV6-5 to TRBJ1-2; D gene unclear. Per germline, CDR1 MNHEY and CDR2 SVGAGI. V dropped 0 bases and J dropped 3 bases, with 5 bases sitting between them. The CDR3 consists of 13 residues.